This TCR beta chain is drawn from a study of blood T cell repertoires in COVID-19. Study as a whole: From the United States, Italy and Spain came samples of acute and convalescent COVID-19. Nucleic acid was either cDNA or gDNA, and it came from T cells, B-cell-depleted T cells, or PBMCs.

V trimming: 2 bases; J trimming: 8 bases; junction bases outside the gene matches: 5. This CDR3 has 13 residues. The data were produced by immunoSEQ multiplex PCR, yet TCRdb's version contains in-frame clones alone and is incomplete. There are nearly 95,000 clones in the sample; 80% to 90% occur only once, and around 4.5% lies in the top ten. This clone was seen a single time. The receptor's source is a woman aged 80 or over with acute or convalescent COVID-19. This chain links TRBV23-1 with TRBJ2-7; 8 nucleotides align to TRBD1. TRBV23-1 is classed as an ORF, of uncertain function. Sequencing was performed on peripheral blood. The CDR3: CASSQPPGGKQYF. In DNA form, the CDR3 reads TGCGCCAGCAGTCAACCACCAGGGGGCAAGCAGTACTTC.